Following are 5 T cell receptor beta chains from one sample sequenced in a study of cytomegalovirus exposure and HLA in healthy donors. PCR used 60 Vbeta primers and 13 Jbeta primers. The table came from immunoSEQ multiplex PCR; TCRdb's copy has only in-frame clones and leaves some out. The sample yields about 130,000 clones, around 77% seen once. Sequencing was performed on PBMCs. The receptors come from a man aged 25-45 years in good health and CMV-seronegative.

This clone has more than one count but fewer than ten. Other DNA sequences in the sample encode the same CDR3. V usage is TRBV28 and J usage is TRBJ2-2; 13 bases fit TRBD2. The germline gives CDR1 MDHEN, CDR2 SYDVKM. The CDR3 covers 15 residues. J lost 4 bases, V lost 6 bases, and 2 bases had no gene match. CDR3 region: CASRRTSGSTGELFF. CDR3 DNA: TGTGCCAGCAGACGGACTAGCGGGAGCACCGGGGAGCTGTTTTTT.

This chain links TRBV4-2 with TRBJ1-2, with 7 bases identical to TRBD1. Trimming cost V 1 base and J 4 bases; bases outside gene matches: 3. In germline, CDR1 is LGHNA, CDR2 YNFKEQ. The CDR3 spans 14 residues. Here the CDR3 reads CASSQGQGSYGYTF. The CDR3 coding sequence is TGTGCCAGCAGCCAAGGACAGGGAAGCTATGGCTACACCTTC.

The V call is TRBV6-1, the J call TRBJ2-3; 9 nucleotides line up with TRBD2. Germline V lookup: CDR1 MNHNS, CDR2 SASEGT. V trimming: 2 bases; J trimming: 2 bases; junction bases outside the gene matches: 11. This CDR3 is 18 amino acids long. The CDR3 DNA reads TGTGCCAGCAGTGAATACGGGCTAGCGGGACTCTCCACAGATACGCAGTATTTT. This encodes CASSEYGLAGLSTDTQYF.

The table lists this clone with a count of one. This CDR3 is CSVGGQGYEQYF. In DNA, the CDR3 is TGCAGCGTTGGGGGACAGGGTTACGAGCAGTACTTC. The chain carries TRBV29-1 and TRBJ2-7, with 9 positions matching TRBD1. This CDR3 has 12 residues. Germline CDR1 reads SQVTM; CDR2 reads ANQGSEA. Trimming took 4 bases from V and 4 from J; bases not matched to a gene: 2.

J is TRBJ2-7 and V is TRBV2; D is perhaps TRBD1 (5 bases). Germline-derived CDR1 and CDR2 are SNHLY and FYNNEI. V lost 6 bases, J lost 5 bases, and 23 bases lay in between. The CDR3 has 16 amino acids. DNA of the CDR3: TGTGCCAGCAGGCCCTATGGGTCCAGGGTGGGCCACGAGCAGTACTTC. Amino acids: CASRPYGSRVGHEQYF.